Following are 31 T cell receptor beta chains from one sample sequenced in a study of Graves' ophthalmopathy and Graves' hyperthyroidism. Amplified material comprised TCR beta CDR3 regions derived from RNA transcripts. HTBI primers primed a first-round RT-PCR, and a second-round multiplex PCR followed. TCRdb processed the multiplex PCR reads anew with MiXCR; each CDR3 protein has one entry. The profile shows around 590,000 distinct CDR3 sequences, under 45% of them singletons. Sequenced: peripheral blood or thyroid tissue (not recorded which). Receptors were obtained from an adult man with Graves' hyperthyroidism.

Concerning this clonotype itself: With a much larger clone just one base away, this may be a read error. The CDR3 does not end in the conserved phenylalanine or tryptophan, so this is likely a read error. V gene TRBV5-1 combines with J gene TRBJ2-5; 8 nucleotides match TRBD1. CDR3 length equals 12 residues. In germline, CDR1 is SGHRS, CDR2 YFSETQ. The V and J ends lost 7 bases and 4 bases, in that order; junction bases with no gene match: 3. The CDR3 DNA reads as TGCGCCAGCCACGACAGGGGAGAGACCCAGTACCTC. Its protein product is CASHDRGETQYL.

As to this clonotype: Being one base from a much bigger clone, this may be a read error. The CDR3 region is CASSGQGGSTGELFF. The CDR3 nucleotides read TGTGCCAGCAGCGGGCAGGGGGGCTCCACCGGGGAGCTGTTTTTT. The V call is TRBV6-5, the J call TRBJ2-2; D may be TRBD1 (7 bases). The germline V gene encodes CDR1 MNHEY and CDR2 SVGAGI. The CDR3 spans 15 residues. V was cut by 6 bases and J by 4 bases, with 15 bases left in between.

The V call is TRBV29-1, the J call TRBJ2-7, with 7 nucleotides matching TRBD1. V dropped 3 bases and J dropped 5; count of bases not matched to a gene: 7. The CDR3 runs 13 residues. From germline, CDR1 is SQVTM and CDR2 ANQGSEA. The CDR3 here is CSVETGTTNEQYF. Written as DNA, the CDR3 is TGCAGCGTTGAGACAGGGACAACCAACGAGCAGTACTTC.

At least ten counts were recorded for this clonotype. V and J are TRBV15 and TRBJ1-5; D is ambiguous. The CDR3 covers 14 residues. Germline CDR1 is LNHNV and CDR2 is YYDKDF (reference sequence). Between the trimmed V and J ends, which lost 4 bases and 3 bases, there was a span of 10 bases. CDR3 DNA sequence: TGTGCCACCAGCATACCGGGTCTCAATCAGCCCCAGCATTTT. It specifies CATSIPGLNQPQHF. The variable domain in full, completed from reference TRBV15 and TRBJ1-5, reads DAMVIQNPRYQVTQFGKPVTLSCSQTLNHNVMYWYQQKSSQAPKLLFHYYDKDFNNEADTPDNFQSRRPNTSFCFLDIRSPGLGDTAMYLCATSIPGLNQPQHFGDGTRLSIL.

This clonotype was observed a few times. A much more abundant neighbour one base away suggests this may be a read error. V is TRBV20-1 and J is TRBJ1-5, with a tentative D call TRBD1 (5 bases). The germline gives CDR1 DFQATT, CDR2 SNEGSKA (reference sequence). The CDR3 sequence is 13 residues long. CDR3 sequence: CSASSGHSQPRHF. CDR3 in DNA: TGCAGTGCTAGTTCGGGGCACAGTCAGCCCCGGCATTTT.

This clonotype was seen a few times. This sequence joins TRBV10-3 and TRBJ2-3, with D possibly matching TRBD1 (6 bases). The CDR3 extends over 13 amino acids. Trimming cost V 9 bases and J 2 bases, with 12 bases left between them. Germline-derived CDR1 and CDR2 are ENHRY and SYGVKD. This CDR3 reads CAMRTEDTDTQYF. As DNA, the CDR3 is TGTGCCATGCGGACAGAAGACACAGATACGCAGTATTTT.

CDR3 region: CASRGQLFF. CDR3 DNA: TGTGCCAGCCGGGGCCAGCTGTTTTTT. The V gene is TRBV2, the J gene TRBJ2-2, with D possibly called TRBD1 or TRBD2 (5 bases each). V was pared by 8 bases and J by 12 bases, with 7 bases between. The CDR3 spans 9 residues. CDR1 SNHLY and CDR2 FYNNEI come from the germline V gene.

The table lists this clonotype with many counts. The chain carries TRBV7-2 and TRBJ1-3, with 7 bases identical to TRBD1. The CDR3 loop spans 14 amino acids. The J segment lost 6 bases and the V segment lost 5 bases, leaving 7 bases of the junction unmatched. CDR1 and CDR2 from the germline V gene are SGHTA and FQGNSA. The DNA of the CDR3 is TGTGCCAGCAGCCACAGGGGTTTAGAAAACACCATATATTTT. Residues: CASSHRGLENTIYF. Full variable domain (outside the CDR3, taken from reference TRBV7-2 and TRBJ1-3): GAGVSQSPSNKVTEKGKDVELRCDPISGHTALYWYRQSLGQGLEFLIYFQGNSAPDKSGLPSDRFSAERTGGSVSTLTIQRTQQEDSAVYLCASSHRGLENTIYFGEGSWLTVV.

This clonotype appeared many times. The chain has TRBV6-2 or TRBV6-3 and TRBJ1-2, with D possibly TRBD1 on 5 matching bases. The ends were cut back, 6 bases at V and 2 bases at J, with 13 bases in the middle. The germline V gene has CDR1 MNHEY and CDR2 SVGEGT. The CDR3 runs to 14 residues. The CDR3 loop reads CASRPQGSNYGYTF. In nucleotides, the CDR3 is TGTGCCAGCAGGCCCCAGGGATCCAACTATGGCTACACCTTC.

The table lists this clonotype with many counts. The chain employs TRBV7-8 and TRBJ2-5; D may match TRBD1 or TRBD2 (5 bases each). This CDR3 has 14 residues. Germline V gene lookup returns CDR1 SGHVS and CDR2 FQNEAQ. The V and J ends lost 4 bases and 1 base respectively, with 10 bases between them. The CDR3 sequence is CASSWGTAQETQYF. The CDR3 nucleotides are TGTGCCAGCAGCTGGGGGACGGCCCAAGAGACCCAGTACTTC.

The table lists this clonotype with many counts. This chain connects TRBV6-5 to TRBJ1-5; 8 bases are a match to TRBD1. J gave up 2 bases and V 6 bases, and 15 bases lay outside the gene matches. This CDR3 has 18 amino acids. Per the germline V gene, CDR1 is MNHEY and CDR2 is SVGAGI. The CDR3 DNA is TGTGCCAGCAGCGTCACAGGGGGTCGCGTCGCCGGCAATCAGCCCCAGCATTTT. It encodes CASSVTGGRVAGNQPQHF.

The chain combines TRBV11-2 with TRBJ2-2, with 9 bases lining up with TRBD1. CDR1 SGHAT and CDR2 FQNNGV come from the germline V gene. The CDR3 contains 16 residues. V trimming: 3 bases; J trimming: 8 bases; junction bases outside the gene matches: 10. Here the CDR3 reads CASSFWTGALGGELFF. As DNA, the CDR3 is TGTGCCAGCAGCTTTTGGACAGGGGCCCTCGGGGGGGAGCTGTTTTTT.

This clonotype was observed many times. CDR3 nucleotide sequence: TGTGCCAGCAGTCCCTTAAGGCACCTAACCTACGAGCAGTACTTC. This codes for CASSPLRHLTYEQYF. The chain combines TRBV28 with TRBJ2-7; D unclear. The germline CDR1 and CDR2 sequences are MDHEN and SYDVKM. CDR3 length equals 15 residues. Trimming removed 5 bases at V and 2 bases at J, with 16 bases between.

This chain links TRBV6-5 with TRBJ2-2; 8 bases map to TRBD2. CDR1 and CDR2 from the germline V gene are MNHEY and SVGAGI. This CDR3 has 13 amino acids. V dropped 7 bases and J dropped 6; count of bases not matched to a gene: 4. CDR3: CASIPGGAGELFF. For the CDR3, the DNA is TGTGCCAGCATCCCCGGGGGGGCCGGGGAGCTGTTTTTT.

This chain uses TRBV10-3 with TRBJ1-2; 9 bases align to TRBD1. The germline V gene encodes CDR1 ENHRY and CDR2 SYGVKD. The V gene end was trimmed by 10 bases and the J gene end by 4 bases; junction bases not matched to a gene: 25. The CDR3 is 19 residues long. CDR3 coding DNA: TGTGCCAGCAGCGAGTACGCTTTTATCGGGACAGGGCAAGGCTATGGCTACACCTTC. Translation gives CASSEYAFIGTGQGYGYTF.

This clonotype occurred many times. This chain links TRBV19 with TRBJ1-2, with TRBD1 matching 8 bases. Germline values: CDR1 LNHDA, CDR2 SQIVND (reference sequence). V dropped 6 bases and J dropped 4; count of bases not matched to a gene: 10. The CDR3 contains 15 residues. DNA for the CDR3: TGTGCCAGTAGATCGAGGACAGGGTTTACCTATGGCTACACCTTC. Amino acid sequence: CASRSRTGFTYGYTF. Complete variable domain (other parts from reference TRBV19 and TRBJ1-2): DGGITQSPKYLFRKEGQNVTLSCEQNLNHDAMYWYRQDPGQGLRLIYYSQIVNDFQKGDIAEGYSVSREKKESFPLTVTSAQKNPTAFYLCASRSRTGFTYGYTFGSGTRLTVV.

This clonotype was seen ten or more times. The chain employs TRBV12-5 and TRBJ2-7, with D unclear. The CDR3 spans 13 residues. The germline gives CDR1 LGHNT, CDR2 FRNRAP. Trimming removed 1 base from V and 1 base from J, with 5 bases in between. The CDR3 is CASGLGPSYEQYF. The CDR3 DNA reads as TGTGCTAGTGGTTTGGGACCATCCTACGAGCAGTACTTC.

Many counts were recorded for this clonotype. The chain links TRBV5-1 to TRBJ2-7, with D perhaps matching TRBD1 (5 bases). Trimming cost V 5 bases and J 3 bases, with 15 bases left between them. Germline V gene data show CDR1 as SGHRS and CDR2 as YFSETQ. CDR3 length: 14 amino acids. Here the CDR3 reads CASSGAHPLYEQYF. CDR3 nucleotides: TGCGCCAGCAGTGGGGCCCATCCCCTCTACGAGCAGTACTTC.

The V and J genes are TRBV9 and TRBJ2-7; D perhaps matches TRBD2 (6 bases). This CDR3 region has 18 residues. Trimming cost V 4 bases and J 3 bases, with 26 bases left between them. The germline V gene encodes CDR1 SGDLS and CDR2 YYNGEE. The CDR3 region is CASSPADGLQSGIYEQYF. CDR3 coding DNA: TGTGCCAGCAGCCCCGCGGATGGACTACAGTCGGGAATCTACGAGCAGTACTTC.

This clonotype was counted a few times. This rearrangement joins TRBV7-2 to TRBJ1-4; D remains ambiguous. CDR3 length: 14 residues. Trimming shortened V by 6 bases and J by 8 bases, and 16 bases separated the two germline ends. Germline lookup yields CDR1 SGHTA and CDR2 FQGNSA. For the CDR3, the DNA is TGTGCCAGCAGTCCCCCCCGCCAGGAAGAAAAACTGTTTTTT. It is translated as CASSPPRQEEKLFF.

This clonotype was observed at least ten times. This rearrangement joins TRBV20-1 to TRBJ2-7; 7 positions match TRBD1. In germline, CDR1 is DFQATT, CDR2 SNEGSKA (reference sequence). The CDR3 loop spans 13 amino acids. Trimming removed 6 bases from V and 4 bases from J; junction bases left unmatched: 9. CDR3 in amino acids: CSAASGRGYEQYF. The CDR3 bases are TGCAGTGCCGCCAGCGGCAGGGGGTACGAGCAGTACTTC.

This clonotype was seen at least ten times. The chain joins TRBV5-1 to TRBJ1-5, with D possibly being TRBD1 (5 bases). Trimming took off 1 base at V and 1 base at J, with 9 bases between the two ends. This CDR3 contains 15 residues. Germline values: CDR1 SGHRS, CDR2 YFSETQ. DNA of the CDR3: TGCGCCAGCAGCTTGACGGGGGTAAGCAATCAGCCCCAGCATTTT. This sequence encodes CASSLTGVSNQPQHF.

This clonotype was counted ten times or more. V and J are TRBV7-6 and TRBJ2-7, with a possible D match to TRBD2 (5 bases). Trimming cost V 1 base and J 8 bases, with 15 bases left between them. In germline, CDR1 is SGHVS, CDR2 FNYEAQ. The CDR3 loop spans 14 amino acids. The CDR3 sequence is CASSLGSTEGKQYF. The CDR3 DNA reads TGTGCCAGCAGCTTAGGGTCAACAGAGGGAAAGCAGTACTTC.

The chain carries TRBV9 and TRBJ2-2; TRBD1 is a possible D gene (6 bases). The CDR3 is 13 residues long. Germline V gene lookup returns CDR1 SGDLS and CDR2 YYNGEE. Trimming pared 4 bases from V and 9 bases from J, leaving 13 bases between. CDR3 sequence: CASSPSRDRELFF. The CDR3 DNA follows: TGTGCCAGCAGCCCGTCCCGGGACAGGGAGCTGTTTTTT.

The sample holds a few counts of this clonotype. The V call is TRBV6-2 or TRBV6-3, the J call TRBJ1-1; TRBD1 is a possible D gene (6 bases). Germline V gene sequence: CDR1 MNHEY, CDR2 SVGEGT. Between the trimmed V and J ends, which lost 5 bases and 0 bases, there was a span of 13 bases. The length of the CDR3 is 15 residues. CDR3 DNA sequence: TGTGCCAGCAGTCCTAGACAGGCAGTGAACACTGAAGCTTTCTTT. Protein product: CASSPRQAVNTEAFF.

There are many counts of this clonotype. This sequence joins TRBV6-6 and TRBJ2-7; D possibly corresponds to TRBD2 (5 bases). The CDR3 is 15 residues long. V was shortened by 2 bases and J by 3 bases, with 14 bases between the two germline ends. Germline V gives CDR1 MNHNY, CDR2 SVGAGI (reference sequence). The CDR3 DNA reads TGTGCCAGCAGTTACGGCGGGTTCCCTCTCTACGAGCAGTACTTC. As protein: CASSYGGFPLYEQYF.

The chain employs TRBV12-3 or TRBV12-4 and TRBJ2-3; no firm D call. With 5 bases removed from V and 0 bases from J, the gap between germline ends came to 9 bases. CDR3 length: 14 amino acids. CDR3 DNA: TGTGCCAGCAGTGATATACTGAGCACAGATACGCAGTATTTT. This sequence encodes CASSDILSTDTQYF.

The gene calls are TRBV10-3 and TRBJ1-2; tentatively, D is TRBD1 (5 bases). The germline V gene has CDR1 ENHRY and CDR2 SYGVKD. V gave up 2 bases and J gave up 4 bases, with 8 bases separating them. This CDR3 is built from 13 residues. Written as DNA, the CDR3 is TGTGCCATCAGTGAGCCTCAGGGCTATGGCTACACCTTC. Its protein product is CAISEPQGYGYTF.

The chain joins TRBV29-1 to TRBJ2-1; weak D call: TRBD1 (6 bases). The CDR3 has 15 amino acids. V lost 7 bases to trimming and J lost 1 base, with 17 bases between them. CDR1 and CDR2 (germline): SQVTM, ANQGSEA. CDR3 amino acids: CSAHAQGFSYNEQFF. In DNA, the CDR3 is TGCAGCGCCCACGCACAGGGCTTTTCCTACAATGAGCAGTTCTTC.

This chain connects TRBV2 to TRBJ1-1; D might be TRBD1 (6 bases). Deletions cut 4 bases from V and 0 bases from J, with 15 bases between. Germline CDR1 SNHLY, CDR2 FYNNEI. This CDR3 comprises 16 residues. The CDR3 spells CASSGPTGIMNTEAFF. CDR3 coding DNA: TGTGCCAGCAGTGGACCCACAGGGATCATGAACACTGAAGCTTTCTTT.

The V gene is TRBV7-9, the J gene TRBJ2-4, with D maybe TRBD2 (5 bases). The V end was cut by 5 bases, the J end by 6 bases, with 17 bases between. There are 15 residues in the CDR3. The V gene's germline CDR1 is SEHNR and CDR2 FQNEAQ (reference sequence). CDR3 nucleotide sequence: TGTGCCAGCAGCCTACCCCGGAGGTTGGGAAACATTCAGTACTTC. It codes for CASSLPRRLGNIQYF.